The present entry profiles one TCR beta chain with its context. CD8 cells regarded as naive lacked CD45RO, were positively chosen for CCR7, and omitted terminally differentiated effector memory CD45RA+ cells. Germline trimming cut 0 bases from V and 1 base from J; bases unmatched to any gene: 3. This CDR3 has 17 amino acids. Germline V CDR1 and CDR2: LGHNA, YSLEER. The sample comes from a study of shared clonotypes between healthy human individuals. Here immunoSEQ multiplex PCR was the method, and the copy in TCRdb shows in-frame clones only, minus some. The table shows some 2.1 million clones, with approximately 95% occurring only once.

The chain employs TRBV4-3 and TRBJ2-5, with 12 bases matching TRBD2. Sequencing was done on a sample of naive CD8+ T cells sorted from blood. The receptor's source is a man between 18 and 29 years old in good health. The chain's CDR3 is CASSQDWGLAGQETQYF. CDR3 bases: TGCGCCAGCAGCCAAGACTGGGGACTAGCGGGCCAAGAGACCCAGTACTTC.